A selection of T cell receptor beta chains follows, all from one sample in a study of T cell repertoires and HLA-DP antigens. Their antigen targets remain unknown. This table comes from immunoSEQ multiplex PCR, and its TCRdb copy is limited to in-frame clones, with some not included. The sample shows around 110,000 clones, 80% to 95% of them seen only once. The source material was CD4+ T cells from PBMCs. Receptors were obtained from a woman aged 18-35 years in good health and CMV-seronegative. CDR3s include the opening cysteine and the closing phenylalanine or tryptophan. A D gene is named only where the DNA matches it firmly. Clone size appears in some rows only: once, few, many, or a class for an expanded clone.

>NA|TRBJ2-5|TRBV7-6|TRBD1
TGTGCCAGCAGCTTAGCGCGGACAGGGTCGCGTCCGCAAGAGACCCAGTACTTC
CASSLARTGSRPQETQYF
>NA|TRBJ2-1|TRBV19|TRBD2
TGTGCCAGTAGAGTATCAGGGACTAGCGGGAGGGGTGAGCAGTTCTTC
CASRVSGTSGRGEQFF
>once|TRBJ1-4|TRBV2|NA
TGTGCCAGCAGCCTTCAACAGGCAACTAATGAAAAACTGTTTTTT
CASSLQQATNEKLFF
>NA|TRBJ2-7|TRBV6-5|TRBD1
TGTGCCACCGGACAGGGGCACGAGCAGTACTTC
CATGQGHEQYF
>NA|TRBJ2-7|TRBV9|NA
TGTGCCAGCAGCGTAGGCAGGGAGAGCTCCTACGAGCAGTACTTC
CASSVGRESSYEQYF
>NA|TRBJ1-3|TRBV27|NA
TGTGCCAGCAGTTCAATTCGCTCTGGAAACACCATATATTTT
CASSSIRSGNTIYF
>NA|TRBJ2-1|TRBV6-4|TRBD1
TGTGCCAGCAGTGCCGCAGGGGGCTATGAGCAGTTCTTC
CASSAAGGYEQFF
>once|TRBJ1-1|TRBV7-9|NA
TGTGCCAGCAGCTTGGCATTGAACACTGAAGCTTTCTTT
CASSLALNTEAFF
>NA|TRBJ2-7|TRBV11-2|TRBD2
TGTGCCAGCAGCCACCGACTAGCGGGAGGGCGTTACGAGCAGTACTTC
CASSHRLAGGRYEQYF
>once|TRBJ1-1|TRBV10-3|TRBD1
TGTGCCATCAGTGCCACAGGGGGCACTGAAGCTTTCTTT
CAISATGGTEAFF
>few|TRBJ1-5|TRBV6-5|NA
TGTGCCAGCAGTGCCCGGTTGGGGGATCAGCCCCAGCATTTT
CASSARLGDQPQHF
>NA|TRBJ1-1|TRBV19|NA
TGTGCCAGTAGTCGGGCGTCGCAGAACACTGAAGCTTTCTTT
CASSRASQNTEAFF
>NA|TRBJ2-5|TRBV27|TRBD2
TGTGCCAGCAGGACACTAGCGGGACGATCTCAAGAGACCCAGTACTTC
CASRTLAGRSQETQYF
>once|TRBJ1-3|TRBV9|NA
TGTGCCAGCAGCGTATTTGTGCAAGGGCGTGGAAACACCATATATTTT
CASSVFVQGRGNTIYF
>NA|TRBJ2-7|TRBV29-1|NA
TGCAGCGTTGACTTCTCCGGACAAGGGTCCTACGAGCAGTACTTC
CSVDFSGQGSYEQYF
>NA|TRBJ2-5|TRBV19|TRBD1
TGTGCCAGTACGGACAGGGGGTCCCAAGAGACCCAGTACTTC
CASTDRGSQETQYF
>NA|TRBJ1-3|TRBV9|NA
TGTGCCAGCAGCGTCTTGGGTTCTGGAAACACCATATATTTT
CASSVLGSGNTIYF
>NA|TRBJ2-3|TRBV5-1|NA
TGCGCCAGCAGCTCGGACAGCAGCACAGATACGCAGTATTTT
CASSSDSSTDTQYF
>NA|TRBJ1-2|TRBV18|TRBD1
TGTGCCAGCTCACCCCTGGGACAGGGGGCTAAACTCTATGGCTACACCTTC
CASSPLGQGAKLYGYTF
>NA|TRBJ2-1|TRBV2|NA
TGTGCCAGCAGTGAAGCGGTAGGCGGTGAGCAGTTCTTC
CASSEAVGGEQFF
>NA|TRBJ2-1|TRBV19|NA
TGTGCCAGTAGTATGCCGGGAGACGCAGTCAATGAGCAGTTCTTC
CASSMPGDAVNEQFF
>NA|TRBJ2-7|TRBV10-3|TRBD2
TGTGCCATCGGACTAGCCGCCTACGAGCAGTACTTC
CAIGLAAYEQYF
>NA|TRBJ1-4|TRBV7-9|TRBD1
TGTGCCAGCAGCTTAGGCATAACGAGACAGGGCAAGGATGAAAAACTGTTTTTT
CASSLGITRQGKDEKLFF
>NA|TRBJ2-3|TRBV30|NA
TGTGCCTGGAGTGTATCCCTTCTCCCCACAGATACGCAGTATTTT
CAWSVSLLPTDTQYF
>NA|TRBJ1-5|TRBV18|TRBD1
TGTGCCAGCTCACTTGGGGGACAGGGCAATCAGCCCCAGCATTTT
CASSLGGQGNQPQHF
>NA|TRBJ1-2|TRBV10-3|NA
TGTGCCATCAGTGAGTCGATTGTCCCGCGTAGTCGTCTATATGGCTACACCTTC
CAISESIVPRSRLYGYTF
>NA|TRBJ2-1|TRBV9|NA
TGTGCCAGCAGCGTAGCGGGGGATGAGCAGTTCTTC
CASSVAGDEQFF
>NA|TRBJ1-1|TRBV10-1|NA
TGCGCCAGCTTTTTTTTCCAGGGACGGAAAAACACTGAAGCTTTCTTT
CASFFFQGRKNTEAFF
>NA|TRBJ2-3|TRBV7-8|NA
TGTGCCAGCAGCAGCTCGTGGGGGGGCGGCACAGATACGCAGTATTTT
CASSSSWGGGTDTQYF
>NA|TRBJ1-2|TRBV19|NA
TGTGCCAGTATCAAGGCTTCTAACTATGGCTACACCTTC
CASIKASNYGYTF
>NA|TRBJ1-5|TRBV28|NA
TGTGCCAGCAGTTCAATTTTTAAGCCTGGGCAGGGTAGCAATCAGCCCCAGCATTTT
CASSSIFKPGQGSNQPQHF
>NA|TRBJ1-5|TRBV19|NA
TGTGCCAGTAGTATAACCAGGGCAGGGTATAGTCAGCCCCAGCATTTT
CASSITRAGYSQPQHF
>NA|TRBJ1-6|TRBV5-1|TRBD1
TGCGCCAGCAGGACAGGGGACACTAATTCACCCCTCCACTTT
CASRTGDTNSPLHF
>NA|TRBJ2-1|TRBV5-1|TRBD1
TGCGCCAGCAGCAGGACAGGGGGCCCCTACAATGAGCAGTTCTTC
CASSRTGGPYNEQFF
>NA|TRBJ1-1|TRBV18|NA
TGTGCCAGCTCACCACCGAGTGGAGGGAACACTGAAGCTTTCTTT
CASSPPSGGNTEAFF
>NA|TRBJ1-4|TRBV5-1|NA
TGCGCCAGCAGCCCTGGTGGGGGTAATGAAAAACTGTTTTTT
CASSPGGGNEKLFF
>NA|TRBJ2-6|TRBV30|NA
TGTGCCTGGAGTGTAAGCTCTGGGGCCAACGTCCTGACTTTC
CAWSVSSGANVLTF
>once|TRBJ1-1|TRBV9|NA
TGTGCCAGCAGAGGAGCCTTGAACACTGAAGCTTTCTTT
CASRGALNTEAFF
>NA|TRBJ2-6|TRBV5-1|NA
TGCGCCAGCAGCTTGGAACCCTCGGGGGCCAACGTCCTGACTTTC
CASSLEPSGANVLTF
>NA|TRBJ2-2|TRBV4-1|TRBD1
TGCGCCAGCAGCCAGTTCAGACAGGGTACAAGGACCGGGGAGCTGTTTTTT
CASSQFRQGTRTGELFF
>NA|TRBJ1-1|TRBV7-2|NA
TGTGCCAGCAGCCTAACAGGGTACATGAACACTGAAGCTTTCTTT
CASSLTGYMNTEAFF
>NA|TRBJ2-4|TRBV4-3|TRBD2
TGCGCCAGCAGCCAAGATAAAAGCGGGGGGGCGGTGGGCAAAAACATTCAGTACTTC
CASSQDKSGGAVGKNIQYF
>once|TRBJ2-5|TRBV5-1|TRBD2
TGCGCCAGCAGCTTGGTTCTAGCGGGAGAAGAGACCCAGTACTTC
CASSLVLAGEETQYF
>NA|TRBJ2-2|TRBV9|NA
TGTGCCAGCAGCGTAGGAGGAGGGGGGGACCCCACCGGGGAGCTGTTTTTT
CASSVGGGGDPTGELFF
>NA|TRBJ1-4|TRBV4-3|TRBD1
TGCGCCAGCAGGGCGAAAGGGGGCTCTAATGAAAAACTGTTTTTT
CASRAKGGSNEKLFF
>NA|TRBJ1-1|TRBV6-1|NA
TGTGCCAGCACCCGGCTGGCAATGAACACTGAAGCTTTCTTT
CASTRLAMNTEAFF
>NA|TRBJ2-3|TRBV11-2|TRBD2
TGTGCCAGCAGCTTAGTTACCCCCCGGGGGGGCACAGATACGCAGTATTTT
CASSLVTPRGGTDTQYF
>NA|TRBJ1-1|TRBV9|NA
TGTGCCAGCAGCGTAGTAACGAACACTGAAGCTTTCTTT
CASSVVTNTEAFF